The sequence of this T cell receptor beta chain was determined in a study of T cells after yellow fever vaccination. Findings and limits, study-wide: When the response was secondary, it was weaker but reached its peak faster, day 5 versus 15. Clonotypes shared by both compartments, CD4 and CD8, made up a small share. Booster samples showed a return of most primary-vaccination clones (approximately 95% CD4, around 88% CD8).

The CDR3 covers 15 residues. Germline CDR1 SGHTA, CDR2 FQGNSA. V dropped 5 bases and J dropped 2 bases, with 14 bases sitting between them. UMIs were added to TCR cDNA along with a universal primer site when it was made by 5'RACE template switching. MiXCR, run by TCRdb on the 5' RACE reads, gives a single entry per CDR3 protein. The sample lists some 350,000 distinct CDR3 sequences; almost 4% were seen once. As for this clonotype: Its specificity is unknown.

The V call is TRBV7-2, the J call TRBJ2-3, with D possibly being TRBD1 or TRBD2 (6 bases each). The sequence derives from a man between 18 and 29 years old who received the YFV17D yellow fever vaccine. The sample consisted of PBMCs, taken 5 days after the yellow fever booster vaccination. The DNA of the CDR3 is TGTGCCAGCAGCCAGGGGCGGGGCGACACAGATACGCAGTATTTT. This sequence encodes CASSQGRGDTDTQYF.